Listed below are T cell receptor beta chains from one sample, sequenced in a study of OX40 agonist ivuxolimab in advanced cancers. Here immunoSEQ multiplex PCR was the method, and the copy in TCRdb shows in-frame clones only, minus some. In the table there are just over 20,000 clones, roughly three quarters of which are singletons. The starting material was CD4+ or CD8+ T cells sorted from blood, obtained in a trial of the OX40 agonist ivuxolimab. These receptor sequences come from an adult with an advanced solid tumor such as melanoma, head and neck, liver or kidney cancer. The conserved cysteine and the conserved F or W are not part of the CDR3 here. A D gene is named only where the DNA matches it firmly.

v_call: TRBV7-2; d_call: TRBD2; j_call: TRBJ2-1; cdr3_aa: ASSTSGGYNEQF
v_call: TRBV11-2; d_call: .; j_call: TRBJ2-7; cdr3_aa: ASSLGRQPSYEQY
v_call: TRBV7-2; d_call: TRBD1; j_call: TRBJ1-4; cdr3_aa: ASSLERGRGNEKLF
v_call: TRBV5-6; d_call: TRBD2; j_call: TRBJ2-7; cdr3_aa: ASTRGGQGEQY
v_call: TRBV29-1; d_call: .; j_call: TRBJ2-3; cdr3_aa: SVDLGSGFADTQY
v_call: TRBV7-9; d_call: .; j_call: TRBJ2-1; cdr3_aa: ASSGLSESYNEQF
v_call: TRBV19; d_call: .; j_call: TRBJ2-7; cdr3_aa: ASSIDSGHAISYEQY
v_call: TRBV5-1; d_call: .; j_call: TRBJ2-3; cdr3_aa: ASSPGQTTDTQY
v_call: TRBV10-3; d_call: TRBD1; j_call: TRBJ1-6; cdr3_aa: ATRDRDSPLH
v_call: TRBV6-6; d_call: .; j_call: TRBJ1-2; cdr3_aa: ASSPPLGRGYT
v_call: TRBV2; d_call: .; j_call: TRBJ2-6; cdr3_aa: ASSVRSGANVLT
v_call: TRBV18; d_call: .; j_call: TRBJ1-3; cdr3_aa: ASSPRLLDGSSGNTIY
v_call: TRBV10-3; d_call: TRBD2; j_call: TRBJ2-7; cdr3_aa: AISERSGTSGGEQY
v_call: TRBV7-2; d_call: .; j_call: TRBJ2-5; cdr3_aa: ASSLLYGETQY
v_call: TRBV4-3; d_call: .; j_call: TRBJ1-2; cdr3_aa: ASSQTGDYGYT
v_call: TRBV9; d_call: TRBD1; j_call: TRBJ2-1; cdr3_aa: ASSPTRTGYNEQF
v_call: TRBV4-2; d_call: .; j_call: TRBJ2-2; cdr3_aa: ASSQSGDPGELF
v_call: TRBV9; d_call: .; j_call: TRBJ1-1; cdr3_aa: ASSVVGQGSTEAF
v_call: TRBV15; d_call: .; j_call: TRBJ2-1; cdr3_aa: ATSLLNEQF
v_call: TRBV5-1; d_call: TRBD1; j_call: TRBJ2-5; cdr3_aa: ASSFTGAGRETQY
v_call: TRBV19; d_call: .; j_call: TRBJ1-2; cdr3_aa: ATQTARYGYT
v_call: TRBV27; d_call: .; j_call: TRBJ2-3; cdr3_aa: ASSLSGGPTDTQY
v_call: TRBV19; d_call: .; j_call: TRBJ2-7; cdr3_aa: ASTPTLRGSYEQY
v_call: TRBV11-2; d_call: .; j_call: TRBJ2-3; cdr3_aa: ASSLGPEDTQY